The next 7 T cell receptor beta chains were all read from a single sample in a study of T cells after yellow fever vaccination. TCRdb processed the 5' RACE reads anew with MiXCR; each CDR3 protein has one entry. The top ten hold approximately 15% of the sample, which has 400,000 to 650,000 distinct CDR3 sequences, 21% seen once. The sample in question was PBMCs, obtained 21 days after the first yellow fever vaccination. Receptors were obtained from a man between 18 and 29 years old who received the YFV17D yellow fever vaccine.

The chain has TRBV6-5 and TRBJ2-1; D may be TRBD1 (5 bases). CDR1 MNHEY and CDR2 SVGAGI come from the germline V gene. Trimming pared 2 bases from V and 5 bases from J, leaving 16 bases between. This CDR3 has 16 residues. The CDR3 nucleotides read TGTGCCAGCAGTTACGTCCAGGGATCTTTAAACAATGAGCAGTTCTTC. This codes for CASSYVQGSLNNEQFF.

The CDR3 loop reads CASGITSGYSYEQYF. The CDR3 coding sequence is TGTGCCAGCGGGATAACTAGCGGGTACTCCTACGAGCAGTACTTC. This chain links TRBV6-1 with TRBJ2-7; 9 bases line up with TRBD2. Germline CDR1 MNHNS, CDR2 SASEGT. The CDR3 spans 15 residues. Unmatched junction bases numbered 8, after V lost 8 bases and J lost 0 bases.

The V call is TRBV14, the J call TRBJ2-1; D may be TRBD1 (5 bases). Germline CDR1 reads SGHDN; CDR2 reads FVKESK. This CDR3 comprises 15 residues. V was clipped by 2 bases and J by 0 bases, with 8 bases between them. The CDR3 loop is CASSQRQSSYNEQFF. The CDR3 coding sequence is TGTGCCAGCAGCCAAAGACAGAGCTCCTACAATGAGCAGTTCTTC.

The gene calls are TRBV5-1 and TRBJ2-2; D gene ambiguous. Germline CDR1 and CDR2: SGHRS and YFSETQ. V was shortened by 0 bases and J by 3 bases, with 9 bases between the two germline ends. The CDR3 consists of 15 residues. The CDR3 nucleotides are TGCGCCAGCAGCTTGGATCCGGATCACACCGGGGAGCTGTTTTTT. Translation gives CASSLDPDHTGELFF. Complete variable domain (other parts from reference TRBV5-1 and TRBJ2-2): KAGVTQTPRYLIKTRGQQVTLSCSPISGHRSVSWYQQTPGQGLQFLFEYFSETQRNKGNFPGRFSGRQFSNSRSEMNVSTLELGDSALYLCASSLDPDHTGELFFGEGSRLTVL.

This clonotype was observed a few times. This sequence joins TRBV7-9 and TRBJ1-2; D gene ambiguous. Germline assignment: CDR1 SEHNR and CDR2 FQNEAQ (reference sequence). With 4 bases removed from V and 4 bases from J, the gap between germline ends came to 13 bases. The length of the CDR3 is 14 residues. The CDR3 nucleotides are TGTGCCAGCAGCTCCCCAGCGGCCCCCTATGGCTACACCTTC. Its translation: CASSSPAAPYGYTF.

This clonotype was detected only a few times. The chain couples TRBV6-2 or TRBV6-3 to TRBJ2-7; possibly TRBD1 for D (5 bases). Germline V lookup: CDR1 MNHEY, CDR2 SVGEGT. V was clipped by 4 bases and J by 6 bases, with 16 bases between them. The CDR3 loop spans 14 amino acids. The CDR3 bases are TGTGCCAGCAGTTCGGACAATTTGGGTCTCGAGCAGTACTTC. It encodes CASSSDNLGLEQYF.

This clonotype was detected many times. The chain combines TRBV5-1 with TRBJ2-3, with unresolved D. Deletions cut 4 bases from V and 2 bases from J, with 11 bases between. CDR3 length: 14 residues. The germline CDR1 and CDR2 sequences are SGHRS and YFSETQ. The CDR3 loop reads CASSKDGYTDTQYF. Written as DNA, the CDR3 is TGCGCCAGCAGCAAGGACGGATACACAGATACGCAGTATTTT.